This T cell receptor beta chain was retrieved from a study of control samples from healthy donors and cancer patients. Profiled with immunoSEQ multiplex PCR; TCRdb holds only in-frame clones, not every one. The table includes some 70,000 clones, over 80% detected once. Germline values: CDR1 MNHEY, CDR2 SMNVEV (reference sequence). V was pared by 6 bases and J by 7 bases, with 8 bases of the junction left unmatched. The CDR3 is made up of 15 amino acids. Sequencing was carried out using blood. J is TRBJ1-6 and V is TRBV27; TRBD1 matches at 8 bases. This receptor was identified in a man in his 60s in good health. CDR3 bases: TGTGCCAGCAGACCGGACAGGGTTGGGAATTCACCCCTCCACTTT. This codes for CASRPDRVGNSPLHF.